This T cell receptor beta chain was sequenced in a study of OX40 agonist ivuxolimab in advanced cancers. In the study overall: The costimulatory receptor OX40 (CD134) was targeted by ivuxolimab, a fully human IgG2 agonistic monoclonal antibody. In the dose-escalation cohort, approximately 80% of patients were male, and the mean age was roughly 60 years with a range of 23 to 79. Peripheral TCRbeta sequencing was intended to test whether TCR sequence diversity was altered and clonal T-cell expansion was caused by ivuxolimab. Of the roughly 52 patients in dose escalation, about 20 had hepatocellular carcinoma, around 15 had melanoma, 9 had renal cell carcinoma and 9 had head and neck cancer. Intravenous ivuxolimab was administered to patients every 2 weeks at six dose levels: 0.01, 0.1, 0.3, 1.5, 3 and 10 mg/kg. Prior anti-PD-1, anti-PD-L1 or anti-CTLA-4 therapy was permitted, and approximately 42% of dose-escalation patients had received checkpoint inhibitors. The monotherapy dose-escalation portion (N = 52 patients) of the phase I ivuxolimab trial is reported in the paper. Partial responses occurred in three dose-escalation patients, of whom one had hepatocellular carcinoma and two had cutaneous melanoma. What the research found in general, with its limitations: At doses of 0.1 to 3.0 mg/kg, clonal expansion of both CD4+ and CD8+ T cells in blood was seen between baseline and week 6. After ivuxolimab, expanded clones were on average more numerous among CD8+ T cells than among CD4+ T cells. In the 0.1-3.0 mg/kg groups, partial responders were among the patients with the lowest normalized peripheral clonal expansion, particularly in CD8+ T cells. Low levels of normalized T-cell clonal expansion were also seen in some nonresponding patients. The antigen specificity of the peripheral T cells that underwent clonal expansion was not determined.

The trial excluded patients who had a history of autoimmune disease or who were on systemic immunosuppression. Peripheral blood for TCR sequencing was drawn from every dose cohort at baseline, at cycle 4 day 1 and at cycle 7 day 1. The samples were drawn from a first-in-human, open-label, multicenter phase I dose-escalation trial of ivuxolimab. The trial enrolled adults with locally advanced or metastatic head and neck squamous cell, hepatocellular, melanoma or renal cell carcinoma. CD4+ and CD8+ T cells were sorted separately from peripheral blood before TCR sequencing. V sheds 6 bases and J sheds 0 bases, leaving 9 bases between their ends. The germline V gene gives CDR1 as SGHNT and CDR2 as YENEEA. The CDR3 measures 14 amino acids from cysteine to phenylalanine. Left in the record is the CDR3 DNA by itself, 42 bases read in frame from the first base. Of note for this clone: No cognate antigen has been identified for it. No qualities accompany the bases; no much larger clone lies one base away.

To sequence the TCRbeta CDR3 region, genomic DNA was isolated from the sorted cells. TCRbeta CDR3 regions were sequenced using the immunoSEQ Assay. TCRdb took this table from immuneACCESS and kept in-frame rearrangements with V and J called. Such tables lack part of the clones; where checked against another copy, unresolved V genes explain under half of the gap, and the rest is unexplained. The sample yields more than 65,000 clones; around 84% were counted once. About 0.83% of the sample lies in the top ten. The rearranged segments are TRBV11-3 and TRBJ1-3; the D gene cannot be named for sure. The source was CD4+ or CD8+ T cells sorted from blood, collected in a trial of the OX40 agonist ivuxolimab. This TCR came from an adult with an advanced solid tumor such as melanoma, head and neck, liver or kidney cancer. DNA sequence: TGTGCCAGCAGTTGGGGTTCCTCTGGAAACACCATATATTTT. This translates into CASSWGSSGNTIYF.